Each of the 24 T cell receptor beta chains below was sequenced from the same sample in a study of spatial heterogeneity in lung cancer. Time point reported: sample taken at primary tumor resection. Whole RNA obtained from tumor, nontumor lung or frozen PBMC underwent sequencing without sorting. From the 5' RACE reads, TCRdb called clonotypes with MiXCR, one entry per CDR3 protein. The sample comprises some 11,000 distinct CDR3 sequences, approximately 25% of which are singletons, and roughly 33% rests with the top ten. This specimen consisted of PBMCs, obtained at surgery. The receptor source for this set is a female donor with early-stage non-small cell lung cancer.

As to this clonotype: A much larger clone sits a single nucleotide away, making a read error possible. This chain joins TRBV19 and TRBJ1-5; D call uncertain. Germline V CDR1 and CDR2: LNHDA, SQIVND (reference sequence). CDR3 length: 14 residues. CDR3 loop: CACSTAQFNQPQHF. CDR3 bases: TGTGCCTGTAGTACGGCGCAATTCAATCAGCCCCAGCATTTT.

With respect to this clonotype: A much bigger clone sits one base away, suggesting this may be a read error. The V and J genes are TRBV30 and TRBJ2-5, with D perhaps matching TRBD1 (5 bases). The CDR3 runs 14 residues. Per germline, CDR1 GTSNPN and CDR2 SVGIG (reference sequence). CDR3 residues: CAWRGQAPQETQNF. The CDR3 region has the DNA TGTGCCTGGAGGGGGCAGGCGCCCCAAGAGACCCAGAACTTC.

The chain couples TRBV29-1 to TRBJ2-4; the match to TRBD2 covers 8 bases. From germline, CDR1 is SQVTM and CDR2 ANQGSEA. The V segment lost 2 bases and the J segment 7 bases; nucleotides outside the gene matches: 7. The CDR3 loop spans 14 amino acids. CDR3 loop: CSVERDGGGNIQYF. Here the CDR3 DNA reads TGCAGCGTTGAACGGGATGGCGGGGGGAACATTCAGTACTTC.

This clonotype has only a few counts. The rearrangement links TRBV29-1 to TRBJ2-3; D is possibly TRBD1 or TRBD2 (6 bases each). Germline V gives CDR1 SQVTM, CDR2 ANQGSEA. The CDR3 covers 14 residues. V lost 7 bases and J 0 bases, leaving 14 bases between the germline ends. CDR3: CSGKGGQSTDTQYF. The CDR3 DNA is TGCAGCGGCAAGGGGGGACAAAGCACAGATACGCAGTATTTT.

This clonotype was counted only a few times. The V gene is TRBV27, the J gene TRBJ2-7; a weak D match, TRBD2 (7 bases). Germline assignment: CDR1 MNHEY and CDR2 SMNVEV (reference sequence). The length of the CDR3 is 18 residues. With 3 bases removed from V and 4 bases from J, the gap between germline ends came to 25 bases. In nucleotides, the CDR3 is TGTGCCAGCAGTTTGGGGGGGCGGGCGAGGGCCCCAGAGTACGAGCAGTACTTC. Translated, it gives CASSLGGRARAPEYEQYF.

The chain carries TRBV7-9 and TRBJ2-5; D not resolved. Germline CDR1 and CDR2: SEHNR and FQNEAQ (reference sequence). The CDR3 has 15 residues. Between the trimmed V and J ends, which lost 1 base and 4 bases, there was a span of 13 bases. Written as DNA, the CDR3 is TGTGCCAGCAGCTTAGGGCTTGATCAGCGAGAGACCCAGTACTTC. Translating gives CASSLGLDQRETQYF. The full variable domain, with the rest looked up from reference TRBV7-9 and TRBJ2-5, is DTGVSQNPRHKITKRGQNVTFRCDPISEHNRLYWYRQTLGQGPEFLTYFQNEAQLEKSRLLSDRFSAERPKGSFSTLEIQRTEQGDSAMYLCASSLGLDQRETQYFGPGTRLLVL.

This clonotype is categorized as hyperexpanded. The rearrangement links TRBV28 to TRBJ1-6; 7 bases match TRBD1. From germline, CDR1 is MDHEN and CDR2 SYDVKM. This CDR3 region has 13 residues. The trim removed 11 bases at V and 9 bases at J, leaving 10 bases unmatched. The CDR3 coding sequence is TGTGCCGGTCGACAGGGAAATTCTTCACCCCTCCACTTT. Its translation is CAGRQGNSSPLHF.

CDR3 DNA: TGTGCCACCAGCAGAGATTCGAGAGGGAATGAGCAGTTCTTC. It encodes CATSRDSRGNEQFF. The chain carries TRBV15 and TRBJ2-1; D possibly corresponds to TRBD2 (5 bases). This CDR3 contains 14 residues. CDR1 LNHNV and CDR2 YYDKDF come from the germline V gene (reference sequence). Trimming took 0 bases from V and 7 from J, leaving 10 bases between them.

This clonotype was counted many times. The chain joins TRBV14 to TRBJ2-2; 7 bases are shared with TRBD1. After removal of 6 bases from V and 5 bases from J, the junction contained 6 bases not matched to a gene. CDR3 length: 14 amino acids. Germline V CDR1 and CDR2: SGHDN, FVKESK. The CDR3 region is CASRPGQTTGELFF. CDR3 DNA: TGTGCCAGCAGACCGGGACAGACGACCGGGGAGCTGTTTTTT.

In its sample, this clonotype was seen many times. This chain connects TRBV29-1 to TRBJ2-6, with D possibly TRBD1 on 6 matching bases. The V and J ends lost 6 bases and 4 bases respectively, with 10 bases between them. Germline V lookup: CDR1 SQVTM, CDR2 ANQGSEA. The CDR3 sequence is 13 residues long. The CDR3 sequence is CSVGARGANVLTF. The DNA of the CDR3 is TGCAGCGTGGGGGCGCGCGGGGCCAACGTCCTGACTTTC.

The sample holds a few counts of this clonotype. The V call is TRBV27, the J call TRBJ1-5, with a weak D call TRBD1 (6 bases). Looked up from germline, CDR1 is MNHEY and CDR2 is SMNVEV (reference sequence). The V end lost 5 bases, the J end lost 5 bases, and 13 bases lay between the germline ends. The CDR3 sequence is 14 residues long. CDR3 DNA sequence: TGTGCCAGCAGTCATCAGGGGTTCGATCAGCCCCAGCATTTT. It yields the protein CASSHQGFDQPQHF.

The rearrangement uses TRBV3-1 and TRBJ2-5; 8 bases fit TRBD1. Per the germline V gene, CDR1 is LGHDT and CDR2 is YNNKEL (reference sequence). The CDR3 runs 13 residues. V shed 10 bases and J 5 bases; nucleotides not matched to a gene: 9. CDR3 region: CATGQGPSETQYF. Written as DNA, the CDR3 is TGTGCCACCGGACAGGGCCCGTCGGAGACCCAGTACTTC.

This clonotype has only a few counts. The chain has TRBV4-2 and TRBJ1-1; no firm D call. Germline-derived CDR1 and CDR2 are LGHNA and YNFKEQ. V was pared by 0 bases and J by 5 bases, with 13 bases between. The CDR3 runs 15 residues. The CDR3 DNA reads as TGTGCCAGCAGCCAAGATCGATCGAGTGGAACTGAAGCTTTCTTT. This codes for CASSQDRSSGTEAFF.

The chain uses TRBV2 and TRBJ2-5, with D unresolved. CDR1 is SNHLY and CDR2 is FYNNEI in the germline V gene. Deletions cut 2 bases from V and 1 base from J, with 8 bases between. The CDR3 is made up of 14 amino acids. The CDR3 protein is CASSEWYSQETQYF. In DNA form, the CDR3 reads TGTGCCAGCAGTGAATGGTACTCCCAAGAGACCCAGTACTTC. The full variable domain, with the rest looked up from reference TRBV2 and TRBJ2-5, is EPEVTQTPSHQVTQMGQEVILRCVPISNHLYFYWYRQILGQKVEFLVSFYNNEISEKSEIFDDQFSVERPDGSNFTLKIRSTKLEDSAMYFCASSEWYSQETQYFGPGTRLLVL.

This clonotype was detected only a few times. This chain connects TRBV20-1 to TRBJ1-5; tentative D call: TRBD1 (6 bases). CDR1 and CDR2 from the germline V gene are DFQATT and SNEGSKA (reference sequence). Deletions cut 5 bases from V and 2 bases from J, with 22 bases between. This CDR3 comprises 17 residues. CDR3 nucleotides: TGCAGTGCTCCGGTCAGGGGTAGGTCGTCGGGCAATCAGCCCCAGCATTTT. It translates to CSAPVRGRSSGNQPQHF.

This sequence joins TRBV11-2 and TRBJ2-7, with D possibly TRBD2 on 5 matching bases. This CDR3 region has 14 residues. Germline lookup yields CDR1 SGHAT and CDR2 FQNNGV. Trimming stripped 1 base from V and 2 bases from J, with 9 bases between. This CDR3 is CASSLVGAPYEQYF. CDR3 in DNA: TGTGCCAGCAGCTTAGTGGGAGCCCCCTACGAGCAGTACTTC.

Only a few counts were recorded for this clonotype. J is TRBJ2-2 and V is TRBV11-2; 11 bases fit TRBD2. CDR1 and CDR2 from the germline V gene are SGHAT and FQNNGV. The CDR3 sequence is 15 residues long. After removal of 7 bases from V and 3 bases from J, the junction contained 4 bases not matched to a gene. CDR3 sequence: CASTRTSGYTGELFF. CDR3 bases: TGTGCCAGCACTCGGACTAGCGGGTACACCGGGGAGCTGTTTTTT.

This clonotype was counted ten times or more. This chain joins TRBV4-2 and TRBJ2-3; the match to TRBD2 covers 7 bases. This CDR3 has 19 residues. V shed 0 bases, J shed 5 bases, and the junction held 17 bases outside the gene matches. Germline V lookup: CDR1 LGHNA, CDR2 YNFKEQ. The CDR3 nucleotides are TGTGCCAGCAGCCAAGAGAAGGGTTTTATGGGGGAGGGAGGAGATACGCAGTATTTT. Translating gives CASSQEKGFMGEGGDTQYF.

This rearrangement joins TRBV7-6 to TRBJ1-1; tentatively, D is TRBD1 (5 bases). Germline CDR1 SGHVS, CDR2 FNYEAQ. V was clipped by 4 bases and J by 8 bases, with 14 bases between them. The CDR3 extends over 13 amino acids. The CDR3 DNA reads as TGTGCCAGCAGCTCGGGACCGAGGTACGAAGCTTTCTTT. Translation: CASSSGPRYEAFF.

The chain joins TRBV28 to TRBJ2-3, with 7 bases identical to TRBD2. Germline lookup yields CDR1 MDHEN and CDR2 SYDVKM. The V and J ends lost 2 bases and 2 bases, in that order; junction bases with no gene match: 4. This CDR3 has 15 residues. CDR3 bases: TGTGCCAGCAGTTTAGGGGGAGGGATCACAGATACGCAGTATTTT. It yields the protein CASSLGGGITDTQYF.

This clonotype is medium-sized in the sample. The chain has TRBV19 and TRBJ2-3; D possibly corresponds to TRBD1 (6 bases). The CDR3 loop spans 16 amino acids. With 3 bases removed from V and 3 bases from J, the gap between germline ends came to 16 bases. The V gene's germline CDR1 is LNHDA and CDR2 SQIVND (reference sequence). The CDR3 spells CASSMVPGAGTDTQYF. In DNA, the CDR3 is TGTGCCAGTAGTATGGTCCCAGGGGCAGGAACAGATACGCAGTATTTT.

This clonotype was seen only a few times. Here the CDR3 reads CASSLSAAGTEAFF. CDR3 coding DNA: TGTGCCAGCAGTTTATCGGCGGCGGGCACTGAAGCTTTCTTT. This chain connects TRBV28 to TRBJ1-1; D is unresolved. Germline CDR1 reads MDHEN; CDR2 reads SYDVKM. V lost 1 base and J 4 bases, leaving 10 bases between the germline ends. The CDR3 sequence is 14 residues long.

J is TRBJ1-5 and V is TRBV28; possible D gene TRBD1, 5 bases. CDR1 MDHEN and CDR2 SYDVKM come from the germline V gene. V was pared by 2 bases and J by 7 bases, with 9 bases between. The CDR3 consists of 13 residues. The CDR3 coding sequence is TGTGCCAGCAGTTTAGGGGGATCCCAGCCCCAGCATTTT. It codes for CASSLGGSQPQHF.

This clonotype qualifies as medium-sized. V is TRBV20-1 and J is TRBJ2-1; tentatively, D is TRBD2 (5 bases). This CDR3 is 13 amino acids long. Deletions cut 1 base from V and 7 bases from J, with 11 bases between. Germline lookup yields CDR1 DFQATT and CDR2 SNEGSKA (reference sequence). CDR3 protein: CSARGLAGNEQFF. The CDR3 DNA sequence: TGCAGTGCTAGAGGTCTAGCTGGGAATGAGCAGTTCTTC.